The sequence of this T cell receptor (beta chain) was determined in a study of T cell responses to AZD1222 COVID-19 vaccine. On this clone: The antigen is undetermined.

Measured with immunoSEQ multiplex PCR; TCRdb has only the in-frame clones, and not every one. The sample contains roughly 69,000 clones, 80% of which appear only once. The germline CDR1 and CDR2 sequences are MNHEY and SMNVEV (reference sequence). The J segment lost 3 bases and the V segment lost 4 bases, leaving 16 bases of the junction unmatched. The CDR3 is 18 residues long. Second-dose timings of about 4 or about 12 weeks were pooled. Findings and limits, study-wide: Most donors were white British, females outnumbered males, and clonal diversity was possibly underestimated. Spike-specific TCR breadth and depth went up after people got two AZD1222 doses. At baseline, seropositivity was found in only 5 to 7 AZD1222 recipients.

Here the sequenced sample was peripheral blood, taken 28 days after the second AZD1222 dose. The receptor was isolated from an adult who received the AZD1222 COVID-19 vaccine. The rearrangement links TRBV27 to TRBJ1-1, with 8 nucleotides matching TRBD1. DNA for the CDR3: TGTGCCAGCAGTTATGGACAGGGAAGAGGGAGTGGTTACACTGAAGCTTTCTTT. Translating gives CASSYGQGRGSGYTEAFF.